The rows below give T cell receptor beta chains drawn from one sample of a study of T cells in Graves' hyperthyroidism and ophthalmopathy. TCRdb reprocessed the multiplex PCR reads via MiXCR and lists one record per CDR3 protein. This table has approximately 420,000 distinct CDR3 sequences, 15% appearing once. The sequenced sample consisted of blood. These receptors were taken from a woman in her 30s with Graves' hyperthyroidism. Both conserved end residues are part of each CDR3. The D gene is left open where the match is weak. Not every row has a clone size; where given, it reads once, few, many or a size class.

clone_size: -
v_call: TRBV7-9
d_call: -
j_call: TRBJ1-6
cdr3_aa: CASSQPIMKSPLHF
cdr3_nt: TGTGCCAGCAGCCAACCTATTATGAAATCACCCCTCCACTTT

clone_size: -
v_call: TRBV28
d_call: TRBD2
j_call: TRBJ2-2
cdr3_aa: CASSLGDGGWLPRPNTGELFF
cdr3_nt: TGTGCCAGCAGTTTAGGAGACGGGGGGTGGCTCCCTAGACCAAACACCGGGGAGCTGTTTTTT

clone_size: -
v_call: TRBV9
d_call: -
j_call: TRBJ1-2
cdr3_aa: CASSVAPTHGYTF
cdr3_nt: TGTGCCAGCAGCGTAGCACCTACCCATGGCTACACCTTC

clone_size: few
v_call: TRBV30
d_call: TRBD2
j_call: TRBJ2-3
cdr3_aa: CACQLAGGAASTDTQYF
cdr3_nt: TGTGCCTGTCAACTAGCGGGAGGGGCCGCGAGCACAGATACGCAGTATTTT

clone_size: many
v_call: TRBV19
d_call: TRBD2
j_call: TRBJ2-7
cdr3_aa: CASSIGASGSYEQYF
cdr3_nt: TGTGCCAGTAGTATAGGAGCTAGCGGGAGCTACGAGCAGTACTTC

clone_size: -
v_call: TRBV4-1
d_call: TRBD2
j_call: TRBJ2-3
cdr3_aa: CASSQDLAGVLDTQYF
cdr3_nt: TGCGCCAGCAGCCAGGACCTAGCGGGAGTCTTAGATACGCAGTATTTT

clone_size: -
v_call: TRBV25-1
d_call: -
j_call: TRBJ1-2
cdr3_aa: CASSWGRGGYTF
cdr3_nt: TGTGCCAGCAGTTGGGGCCGGGGTGGCTACACCTTC

clone_size: many
v_call: TRBV6-1
d_call: TRBD1
j_call: TRBJ2-7
cdr3_aa: CASSEEPWDRSYEQYF
cdr3_nt: TGTGCCAGCAGTGAGGAACCTTGGGACAGGAGTTACGAGCAGTACTTC

clone_size: few
v_call: TRBV10-3
d_call: TRBD2
j_call: TRBJ2-1
cdr3_aa: CAIRAGTLYNEQFF
cdr3_nt: TGTGCCATCCGAGCGGGGACTCTTTACAATGAGCAGTTCTTC

clone_size: -
v_call: TRBV7-9
d_call: TRBD2
j_call: TRBJ2-3
cdr3_aa: CARSPVTASGAISTDTQYF
cdr3_nt: TGTGCCCGCAGCCCAGTCACCGCCAGCGGGGCAATTAGCACAGATACGCAGTATTTT

clone_size: many
v_call: TRBV12-3/TRBV12-4
d_call: -
j_call: TRBJ1-2
cdr3_aa: CASSPRQAANYGYTF
cdr3_nt: TGTGCCAGCAGTCCCAGACAGGCTGCTAACTATGGCTACACCTTC

clone_size: many
v_call: TRBV2
d_call: -
j_call: TRBJ2-7
cdr3_aa: CASSEMGAASYEQYF
cdr3_nt: TGTGCCAGCAGTGAAATGGGGGCAGCGTCCTACGAGCAGTACTTC

clone_size: many
v_call: TRBV7-6
d_call: -
j_call: TRBJ2-5
cdr3_aa: CASSYGTGRETQYF
cdr3_nt: TGTGCCAGCAGCTACGGGACTGGACGGGAGACCCAGTACTTC

clone_size: -
v_call: TRBV24-1
d_call: TRBD1
j_call: TRBJ2-5
cdr3_aa: CATSDQGQGKTQYF
cdr3_nt: TGTGCCACCAGTGACCAAGGACAGGGAAAGACCCAGTACTTC

clone_size: many
v_call: TRBV20-1
d_call: -
j_call: TRBJ2-7
cdr3_aa: CSARDLPGKSSYEQYF
cdr3_nt: TGCAGTGCTAGAGATCTTCCTGGTAAGAGCTCCTACGAGCAGTACTTC

clone_size: many
v_call: TRBV28
d_call: -
j_call: TRBJ2-3
cdr3_aa: CASSFDYSMGSTDTQYF
cdr3_nt: TGTGCCAGCAGTTTTGACTACTCAATGGGGAGCACAGATACGCAGTATTTT

clone_size: many
v_call: TRBV28
d_call: -
j_call: TRBJ2-5
cdr3_aa: CASIRGGRETQYF
cdr3_nt: TGTGCCAGCATCCGTGGGGGTAGGGAGACCCAGTACTTC

clone_size: many
v_call: TRBV5-1
d_call: -
j_call: TRBJ2-2
cdr3_aa: CASMTTDSTAGELFF
cdr3_nt: TGCGCCAGCATGACCACGGACTCCACGGCCGGGGAGCTGTTTTTT

clone_size: many
v_call: TRBV6-2/TRBV6-3
d_call: TRBD1
j_call: TRBJ2-7
cdr3_aa: CAARRAGQGKNEQYF
cdr3_nt: TGTGCCGCTCGGAGGGCTGGACAGGGTAAAAACGAGCAGTACTTC

clone_size: few
v_call: TRBV20-1
d_call: -
j_call: TRBJ1-5
cdr3_aa: CSARGGQGIYQPQHF
cdr3_nt: TGCAGTGCTAGAGGGGGCCAGGGCATCTATCAGCCCCAGCATTTT

clone_size: few
v_call: TRBV18
d_call: -
j_call: TRBJ2-1
cdr3_aa: CASSSIVADEQFF
cdr3_nt: TGTGCCAGCTCATCGATTGTCGCGGATGAGCAGTTCTTC

clone_size: few
v_call: TRBV6-1
d_call: TRBD2
j_call: TRBJ2-7
cdr3_aa: CASSYGRGPYEQYF
cdr3_nt: TGTGCCAGCAGTTATGGGAGGGGCCCCTACGAGCAGTACTTC

clone_size: -
v_call: TRBV29-1
d_call: TRBD2
j_call: TRBJ2-1
cdr3_aa: CSVKRTSGSNEQFF
cdr3_nt: TGCAGCGTTAAAAGGACTAGCGGGAGTAATGAGCAGTTCTTC

clone_size: once
v_call: TRBV28
d_call: -
j_call: TRBJ1-5
cdr3_aa: CASSVARDQPQHF
cdr3_nt: TGTGCCAGCAGTGTCGCCCGGGATCAGCCCCAGCATTTT